A selection of T cell receptor beta chains follows, all from one sample in a study of Ad26.COV2.S vaccination and SARS-CoV-2 variants. The table came from immunoSEQ multiplex PCR; TCRdb's copy has only in-frame clones and leaves some out. The sample yields almost 400,000 clones, approximately 89% seen once. The sample consisted of peripheral blood, taken in a trial of Ad26.COV2.S vaccine versus placebo. Receptor source: a person between 18 and 60 years old who received the Ad26.COV2.S COVID-19 vaccine or a placebo. Both conserved end residues are part of each CDR3. A D gene is named only where the DNA matches it firmly. A clone size is listed for some rows: how often the clone was seen (once, few, many), or a class if it is expanded.

clone size	V gene	J gene	D gene	CDR3 protein	CDR3 DNA
-	TRBV19	TRBJ2-2	-	CASREVGTRGGELFF	TGTGCCAGTAGGGAGGTGGGAACAAGGGGCGGGGAGCTGTTTTTT
once	TRBV15	TRBJ2-3	-	CATSRGSVSTDTQYF	TGTGCCACCAGCAGAGGCAGCGTCAGCACAGATACGCAGTATTTT
-	TRBV9	TRBJ1-3	-	CASSVEQSGNTIYF	TGTGCCAGCAGCGTAGAACAGTCTGGAAACACCATATATTTT
-	TRBV6-2/TRBV6-3	TRBJ1-5	-	CASSWTVNQPQHF	TGTGCCAGCAGCTGGACAGTCAATCAGCCCCAGCATTTT
-	TRBV4-2	TRBJ1-1	TRBD1	CASSPRDRGLNTEAFF	TGTGCCAGCAGCCCCCGGGACAGGGGGTTGAACACTGAAGCTTTCTTT
-	TRBV24-1	TRBJ1-2	TRBD1	CATSDPLETGGTDYGYTF	TGTGCCACCAGTGACCCCTTAGAGACAGGGGGCACGGACTATGGCTACACCTTC
-	TRBV5-8	TRBJ2-7	-	CASSGARAYEQYF	TGTGCCAGCAGCGGGGCCAGAGCCTACGAGCAGTACTTC
-	TRBV3-1/TRBV3-2	TRBJ1-3	-	CASSNPGGSGNTIYF	TGTGCCAGCAGCAACCCGGGGGGCTCTGGAAACACCATATATTTT
-	TRBV9	TRBJ2-1	-	CASSVAASSYNEQFF	TGTGCCAGCAGCGTAGCGGCCAGCTCCTACAATGAGCAGTTCTTC
-	TRBV29-1	TRBJ1-2	TRBD1	CSARTGEDGYTF	TGCAGCGCTCGGACAGGGGAGGATGGCTACACCTTC
-	TRBV18	TRBJ1-3	-	CASSLLDSQASSGNTIYF	TGTGCCAGCTCACTCCTCGACAGCCAGGCTAGCTCTGGAAACACCATATATTTT
once	TRBV5-4	TRBJ2-1	-	CASSPPGGDEQFF	TGTGCCAGCAGCCCCCCCGGGGGCGATGAGCAGTTCTTC
-	TRBV4-1	TRBJ2-7	-	CASSQDPTGYYEQYF	TGCGCCAGCAGCCAAGACCCCACCGGTTACTACGAGCAGTACTTC
-	TRBV24-1	TRBJ2-1	-	CATSDTSLLVGNEQFF	TGTGCCACCAGTGATACTAGCCTTTTGGTGGGCAATGAGCAGTTCTTC
-	TRBV30	TRBJ2-7	-	CAWGTEYEQYF	TGTGCCTGGGGGACGGAGTACGAGCAGTACTTC
-	TRBV5-1	TRBJ2-2	TRBD2	CASSLGASGGNTGELFF	TGCGCCAGCAGCTTGGGGGCTAGCGGGGGCAACACCGGGGAGCTGTTTTTT
-	TRBV7-8	TRBJ2-1	TRBD2	CASSLAGSSGPPYNEQFF	TGTGCCAGCAGCTTAGCGGGGTCTAGCGGGCCACCTTACAATGAGCAGTTCTTC
-	TRBV4-1	TRBJ2-1	-	CASSQERDSPNEQFF	TGCGCCAGCAGCCAAGAGCGGGACTCTCCCAATGAGCAGTTCTTC
once	TRBV28	TRBJ1-2	-	CASSLRRDGFYGYTF	TGTGCCAGCAGTTTACGGCGGGACGGCTTCTATGGCTACACCTTC
-	TRBV9	TRBJ2-6	-	CASSGASVLTF	TGTGCCAGCAGCGGGGCGTCCGTCCTGACTTTC
-	TRBV20-1	TRBJ2-7	TRBD2	CSASPLLAGASYEQYF	TGCAGTGCTAGTCCTTTACTAGCGGGTGCCTCCTACGAGCAGTACTTC
-	TRBV4-2	TRBJ2-1	TRBD2	CASSQDPPGLAGGPVNEQFF	TGTGCCAGCAGCCAAGATCCGCCGGGACTAGCGGGAGGGCCGGTCAATGAGCAGTTCTTC
-	TRBV6-2/TRBV6-3	TRBJ2-7	-	CASSYGHISYEQYF	TGTGCCAGCAGTTACGGGCACATCTCCTACGAGCAGTACTTC
-	TRBV6-5	TRBJ2-7	-	CASSHQGTSSYEQYF	TGTGCCAGCAGTCACCAGGGCACTAGCTCCTACGAGCAGTACTTC
few	TRBV18	TRBJ2-1	-	CASSPDLNEQFF	TGTGCCAGCTCACCAGACCTCAATGAGCAGTTCTTC
-	TRBV5-6	TRBJ2-7	TRBD2	CASSRGDYEQYF	TGTGCCAGCAGCCGGGGGGACTACGAGCAGTACTTC
once	TRBV7-2	TRBJ2-2	-	CASSLALSGGELFF	TGTGCCAGCAGCTTAGCGCTCAGTGGCGGGGAGCTGTTTTTT
once	TRBV5-6	TRBJ1-4	-	CASSLKAGRFLEKLFF	TGTGCCAGCAGCTTGAAGGCAGGGAGGTTTTTAGAAAAACTGTTTTTT
-	TRBV9	TRBJ2-1	TRBD2	CASSVVGGRADEQFF	TGTGCCAGCAGCGTAGTTGGCGGGAGGGCGGATGAGCAGTTCTTC
-	TRBV25-1	TRBJ1-1	-	CASFLANTEAFF	TGTGCCAGCTTCTTAGCGAACACTGAAGCTTTCTTT
-	TRBV28	TRBJ1-5	-	CASSSRTVSFNQPQHF	TGTGCCAGCAGTTCACGGACCGTTAGCTTTAATCAGCCCCAGCATTTT
-	TRBV6-2/TRBV6-3	TRBJ1-5	-	CASSYSDRNQPQHF	TGTGCCAGCAGTTACTCTGACAGAAATCAGCCCCAGCATTTT
few	TRBV7-3	TRBJ2-2	TRBD1	CASSLTPGTENTGELFF	TGTGCCAGCAGCTTAACGCCCGGGACAGAGAACACCGGGGAGCTGTTTTTT
-	TRBV24-1	TRBJ1-5	-	CATSSGDKNNQPQHF	TGTGCCACCTCCTCCGGGGACAAAAACAATCAGCCCCAGCATTTT
-	TRBV9	TRBJ2-3	-	CASSVASTDTQYF	TGTGCCAGCAGCGTAGCGTCCACAGATACGCAGTATTTT
-	TRBV3-1/TRBV3-2	TRBJ2-1	-	CASSLPMPRGGIALYNEQFF	TGTGCCAGCAGCCTCCCAATGCCGAGGGGCGGGATAGCCCTATACAATGAGCAGTTCTTC
-	TRBV30	TRBJ2-5	-	CAWSAPRVQETQYF	TGTGCCTGGAGTGCCCCAAGGGTACAAGAGACCCAGTACTTC
-	TRBV24-1	TRBJ2-3	-	CATSDSDRGTYTDTQYF	TGTGCCACCAGTGACAGTGACCGGGGGACTTACACAGATACGCAGTATTTT
-	TRBV5-1	TRBJ2-3	TRBD1	CASRPTGGRDTQYF	TGCGCCAGCAGACCTACAGGGGGCCGGGATACGCAGTATTTT
-	TRBV2	TRBJ1-1	-	CASSADSDTEAFF	TGTGCCAGCAGTGCTGACAGCGACACTGAAGCTTTCTTT
-	TRBV28	TRBJ1-2	-	CASSPEVTALNYGYTF	TGTGCCAGCAGTCCTGAAGTGACAGCTCTAAACTATGGCTACACCTTC
-	TRBV19	TRBJ2-1	TRBD2	CASSRDVAGLDEQFF	TGTGCCAGTAGTAGAGACGTAGCGGGTCTCGATGAGCAGTTCTTC
-	TRBV3-1/TRBV3-2	TRBJ1-2	TRBD1	CASSQDRTGRGGYTF	TGTGCCAGCAGCCAAGATAGGACAGGGAGGGGTGGCTACACCTTC
-	TRBV30	TRBJ1-4	-	CACAGGSNEKLFF	TGTGCCTGCGCGGGAGGGTCTAATGAAAAACTGTTTTTT
-	TRBV4-1	TRBJ2-3	TRBD2	CASSQGGLAGGYTDTQYF	TGCGCCAGCAGCCAAGGAGGACTAGCGGGAGGGTACACAGATACGCAGTATTTT
-	TRBV30	TRBJ1-5	-	CAWSGGPNQPQHF	TGTGCCTGGAGCGGTGGCCCCAATCAGCCCCAGCATTTT
-	TRBV7-4	TRBJ1-1	-	CASSSRGGDTEAFF	TGTGCCAGCAGCTCCCGTGGCGGCGACACTGAAGCTTTCTTT
-	TRBV19	TRBJ2-3	TRBD1	CASSIGQGAADTQYF	TGTGCCAGTAGTATCGGCCAGGGGGCCGCAGATACGCAGTATTTT
-	TRBV5-1	TRBJ2-1	TRBD2	CASSLPTGGRNEQFF	TGCGCCAGCAGCTTGCCGACGGGAGGGCGCAATGAGCAGTTCTTC
-	TRBV20-1	TRBJ2-1	-	CSASEGHEQFF	TGCAGTGCTAGCGAGGGCCATGAGCAGTTCTTC
-	TRBV18	TRBJ1-5	-	CASSPRAGVSNQPQHF	TGTGCCAGCTCACCCCGGGCAGGGGTGAGCAATCAGCCCCAGCATTTT
-	TRBV2	TRBJ2-5	-	CASSGPEETQYF	TGTGCCAGCAGTGGGCCAGAAGAGACCCAGTACTTC
-	TRBV7-9	TRBJ2-7	TRBD2	CASSLGRTSGREWQYF	TGTGCCAGCAGCTTAGGACGGACTAGCGGGAGGGAGTGGCAGTACTTC
-	TRBV25-1	TRBJ2-1	TRBD2	CASSRSTSGLYNEQFF	TGTGCCAGCAGCCGCTCGACTAGCGGCCTGTACAATGAGCAGTTCTTC
-	TRBV4-2	TRBJ1-1	TRBD1	CASSQNGDSEVFTEAFF	TGTGCCAGCAGCCAAAACGGGGACAGTGAGGTGTTCACTGAAGCTTTCTTT
-	TRBV19	TRBJ1-2	TRBD1	CASSRQGANYGYTF	TGTGCCAGTAGCCGACAGGGGGCGAACTATGGCTACACCTTC